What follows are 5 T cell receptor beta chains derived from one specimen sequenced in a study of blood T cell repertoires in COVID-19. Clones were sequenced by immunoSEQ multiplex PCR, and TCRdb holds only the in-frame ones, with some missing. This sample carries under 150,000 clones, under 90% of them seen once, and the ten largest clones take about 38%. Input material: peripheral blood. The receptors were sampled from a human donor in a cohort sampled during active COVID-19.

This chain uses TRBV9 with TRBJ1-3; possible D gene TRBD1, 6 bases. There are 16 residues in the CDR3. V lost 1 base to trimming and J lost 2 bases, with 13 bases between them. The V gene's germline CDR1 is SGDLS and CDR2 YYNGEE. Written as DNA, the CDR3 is TGTGCCAGCAGCGTACAGGGGATGCACCCTGGAAACACCATATATTTT. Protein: CASSVQGMHPGNTIYF.

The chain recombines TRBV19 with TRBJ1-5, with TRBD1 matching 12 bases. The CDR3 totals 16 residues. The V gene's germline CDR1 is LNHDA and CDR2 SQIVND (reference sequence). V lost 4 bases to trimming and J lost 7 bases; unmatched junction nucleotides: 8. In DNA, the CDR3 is TGTGCCAGTAGTACGCCCGGGACAGGGGGCCGGCAGCCCCAGCATTTT. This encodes CASSTPGTGGRQPQHF.

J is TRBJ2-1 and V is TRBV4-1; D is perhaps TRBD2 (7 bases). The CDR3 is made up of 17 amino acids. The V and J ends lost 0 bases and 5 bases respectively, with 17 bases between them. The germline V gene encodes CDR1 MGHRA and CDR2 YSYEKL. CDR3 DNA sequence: TGCGCCAGCAGCCAAGATGGGACGGGGGGCGGGGACAATGAGCAGTTCTTC. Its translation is CASSQDGTGGGDNEQFF.

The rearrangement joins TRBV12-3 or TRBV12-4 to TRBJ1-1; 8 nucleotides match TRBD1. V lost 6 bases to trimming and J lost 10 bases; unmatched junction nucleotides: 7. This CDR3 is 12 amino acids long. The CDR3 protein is CASSLRDRPAFF. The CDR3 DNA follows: TGTGCCAGCAGCCTCCGGGACAGGCCAGCTTTCTTT.

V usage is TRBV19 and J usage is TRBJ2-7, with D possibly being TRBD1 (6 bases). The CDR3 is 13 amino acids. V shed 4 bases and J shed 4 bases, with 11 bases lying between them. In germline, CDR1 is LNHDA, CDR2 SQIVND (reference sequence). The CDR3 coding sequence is TGTGCCAGTAGTAGGGGGCTGTCGTACGAGCAGTACTTC. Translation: CASSRGLSYEQYF.